Below, 2 T cell receptor beta chains from the same sample are listed, as sequenced in a study of beta chain features in type 1 diabetes (dated by TCRdb to about 2018). Broader findings and caveats from the paper: In all four CD4+ subsets, TCRB CDR3 length was moderately but significantly shorter in type 1 diabetes patients.

Their cognate antigens are unknown. The protocol used for the library was the immunoSEQ multiplex PCR assay. The High Capacity cDNA Reverse Transcription Kit was used to reverse transcribe all of the isolated RNA, meaning that expressed TCRB transcripts were what got sequenced. TCRdb stores this immuneACCESS table with in-frame sequences only. Part of the clones is absent; in the studies checked, under half of the shortfall reflects unresolved V genes, and no reason is known for the rest. The table for this sample lists around 140,000 clones; roughly 10% of them were counted only once. 0.6% to 0.9% of the sample belongs to the ten largest clones. The sequencing sample was made of central memory CD4+ T cells from blood. Receptors originate from a man aged 30 to 45 with type 1 diabetes.

The rearrangement links TRBV9 to TRBJ1-1, with D maybe TRBD1 (5 bases). The CDR3 spans 15 residues. V was shortened by 3 bases and J by 0 bases, with 12 bases between the two germline ends. Germline V lookup: CDR1 SGDLS, CDR2 YYNGEE. CDR3 residues: CASSDDSRMNTEAFF. As DNA, the CDR3 is TGTGCCAGCAGCGATGACAGCCGGATGAACACTGAAGCTTTCTTT.

The rearrangement links TRBV18 to TRBJ2-6; possible D gene TRBD2, 5 bases. The V end lost 8 bases, the J end lost 6 bases, and 11 bases lay between the germline ends. Per germline, CDR1 KGHSH and CDR2 LQKENI. The CDR3 is 13 amino acids. The CDR3 sequence is CASRWGVANVLTF. The DNA of the CDR3 is TGTGCCAGCAGGTGGGGAGTGGCCAACGTCCTGACTTTC.